Given below is one T cell receptor (beta chain) in context. No antigen is known for it. The sample is drawn from a study of siplizumab effects on memory and regulatory T cells. Produced via immunoSEQ multiplex PCR; TCRdb's table is partial and in-frame only. The sample comprises about 100,000 clones, about 95% of which are singletons, and 1% to 1.5% rests with the top ten. The CDR3 consists of 14 residues. Germline CDR1 reads SGDLS; CDR2 reads YYNGEE. V gave up 4 bases and J gave up 2 bases; unmatched junction bases: 4. Findings of the study overall: Roughly 80-97% of proliferating CD4+ or CD8+ clones defied assignment to a naive or memory phenotype. Memory cells seemed less diverse than naive T cells, which seemed major alloresponse contributors. Of the alloreactive clones, only a minor fraction mapped to unstimulated subsets. The authors did not confirm suppressive function in proliferating Tregs from siplizumab cultures.

The origin of this receptor is a human donor in good health. The sequencing sample was made of non-Treg CD4+ T cells sorted from blood. The V and J genes are TRBV9 and TRBJ2-3; 7 positions match TRBD1. The CDR3 here is CASSPGTDTDTQYF. CDR3 bases: TGTGCCAGCAGCCCCGGGACAGACACAGATACGCAGTATTTT.